Following are 21 T cell receptor beta chains from one sample sequenced in a study of blood T cell repertoires in COVID-19. Generated by immunoSEQ multiplex PCR, the TCRdb table keeps only in-frame clones and is missing some. Of around 210,000 clones listed, under 85% are singletons. Sequenced: peripheral blood. Receptors were obtained from a woman of 80 years or more with COVID-19, enrolled during active disease.

A single count supports this clone. The chain is built from TRBV10-1 and TRBJ1-1; 8 bases match TRBD1. There are 16 residues in the CDR3. V was clipped by 6 bases and J by 3 bases; unmatched bases: 12. The germline gives CDR1 WNHNN, CDR2 SYGVQD (reference sequence). CDR3 sequence reads: CASSPRRTGLDTEAFF. CDR3 sequence (DNA): TGCGCCAGCAGCCCGCGAAGGACAGGGCTGGACACTGAAGCTTTCTTT.

The table lists this clone with a count of one. As DNA, the CDR3 is TGTGCCAGTGGCCGGGACAGGGCCTATGGCTACACCTTC. Encoded protein: CASGRDRAYGYTF. V usage is TRBV7-3 and J usage is TRBJ1-2; 9 nucleotides line up with TRBD1. The J segment lost 4 bases and the V segment lost 9 bases, leaving 6 bases of the junction unmatched. Per germline, CDR1 SGHTA and CDR2 FQGTGA. This CDR3 has 13 amino acids.

The chain carries TRBV9 and TRBJ2-1, with D possibly being TRBD2 (5 bases). The CDR3 sequence is 15 residues long. CDR1 and CDR2 (germline): SGDLS, YYNGEE. The V end was cut by 3 bases, the J end by 3 bases, with 13 bases between. CDR3 region: CASSASGVSYNEQFF. CDR3 coding DNA: TGTGCCAGCAGCGCCTCCGGGGTGAGCTACAATGAGCAGTTCTTC. The whole variable domain, filled in from reference TRBV9 and TRBJ2-1, reads DSGVTQTPKHLITATGQRVTLRCSPRSGDLSVYWYQQSLDQGLQFLIQYYNGEERAKGNILERFSAQQFPDLHSELNLSSLELGDSALYFCASSASGVSYNEQFFGPGTRLTVL.

This clone was detected only once. The chain recombines TRBV18 with TRBJ2-5; D is undetermined. V was shortened by 5 bases and J by 2 bases, with 3 bases between the two germline ends. The V gene's germline CDR1 is KGHSH and CDR2 LQKENI. This CDR3 is built from 11 residues. The CDR3 DNA reads as TGTGCCAGCTCATCGCAAGAGACCCAGTACTTC. It codes for CASSSQETQYF.

Notes on this clone: Additional DNA sequences in this sample encode the identical CDR3. V is TRBV5-1 and J is TRBJ1-5; 8 bases map to TRBD1. This CDR3 spans 14 amino acids. Germline V gene data show CDR1 as SGHRS and CDR2 as YFSETQ. Trimming cost V 2 bases and J 5 bases; bases outside gene matches: 3. CDR3 coding DNA: TGCGCCAGCAGCTTAGACAGGGGCGATCAGCCCCAGCATTTT. Protein product: CASSLDRGDQPQHF.

The V call is TRBV29-1, the J call TRBJ1-1; 7 nucleotides align to TRBD1. The CDR3 has 13 amino acids. The V segment lost 5 bases and the J segment 6 bases; nucleotides outside the gene matches: 9. Germline lookup yields CDR1 SQVTM and CDR2 ANQGSEA. CDR3 loop: CSVSFRGAPEAFF. The CDR3 DNA reads as TGCAGCGTTTCTTTCAGGGGGGCACCTGAAGCTTTCTTT.

Written as DNA, the CDR3 is TGTGCCAGCAGACAGGTCGGGAATTCACCCCTCCACTTT. The encoded protein is CASRQVGNSPLHF. This sequence joins TRBV25-1 and TRBJ1-6; weak D call: TRBD1 (5 bases). Germline CDR1 MGHDK, CDR2 SYGVNS. Trimming removed 6 bases from V and 7 bases from J, with 10 bases in between. CDR3 length: 13 residues.

This clone was detected only a few times. The chain couples TRBV7-6 to TRBJ1-3; D perhaps matches TRBD1 (6 bases). Germline CDR1 is SGHVS and CDR2 is FNYEAQ. The CDR3 covers 15 residues. V lost 5 bases to trimming and J lost 0 bases, with 11 bases between them. CDR3 sequence: CASSPQGNSGNTIYF. CDR3 bases: TGTGCCAGCAGCCCACAGGGCAACTCTGGAAACACCATATATTTT.

CDR3 bases: TGTGCCAGCAGCGATAGCCCTGGAAACACCATATATTTT. Translating gives CASSDSPGNTIYF. The gene calls are TRBV3-1 (or the pseudogene TRBV3-2) and TRBJ1-3; no clear D gene. The ends were cut back, 5 bases at V and 2 bases at J, with 7 bases in the middle. The CDR3 length is 13 residues. The germline gives CDR1 LGHDT, CDR2 YNNKEL (reference sequence).

This chain uses TRBV3-1 (or the pseudogene TRBV3-2) with TRBJ2-1; D is perhaps TRBD2 (6 bases). This CDR3 comprises 14 residues. Trimming left V 4 bases short and J 8 bases short, with 15 bases between. Germline V gives CDR1 LGHDT, CDR2 YNNKEL (reference sequence). CDR3 in DNA: TGTGCCAGCAGCCCTCGCGGGACCCGGGATGAGCAGTTCTTC. Amino acids: CASSPRGTRDEQFF.

The chain joins TRBV4-2 to TRBJ2-3, with 12 bases fitting TRBD2. CDR3 size: 16 residues. CDR1 is LGHNA and CDR2 is YNFKEQ in the germline V gene. Trimming cost V 4 bases and J 2 bases; bases outside gene matches: 4. CDR3 in DNA: TGTGCCAGCAGCCCGGGACTAGCGGGCATCACAGATACGCAGTATTTT. Translating it yields CASSPGLAGITDTQYF.

This chain joins TRBV5-1 and TRBJ1-3; weak D call: TRBD1 (6 bases). V dropped 2 bases and J dropped 4 bases, with 10 bases sitting between them. The length of the CDR3 is 14 residues. The germline CDR1 and CDR2 sequences are SGHRS and YFSETQ. The CDR3 sequence is CASSLTGYGNTIYF. CDR3 sequence (DNA): TGCGCCAGCAGCTTAACAGGGTACGGAAACACCATATATTTT.

The chain uses TRBV4-1 and TRBJ1-2, with a possible D match to TRBD1 (6 bases). The V gene lost 5 bases and the J gene lost 2 bases, with 12 bases spanning the gap. Germline V CDR1 and CDR2: MGHRA, YSYEKL. This CDR3 region has 14 residues. CDR3 amino acids: CASSIRQENYGYTF. CDR3 sequence (DNA): TGCGCCAGCAGCATCCGACAGGAAAACTATGGCTACACCTTC.

This clone was detected only once. The genes are TRBV28 and TRBJ1-2, with D possibly TRBD1 on 6 matching bases. V was clipped by 4 bases and J by 5 bases, with 17 bases between them. The germline CDR1 and CDR2 sequences are MDHEN and SYDVKM. The length of the CDR3 is 15 residues. The CDR3 sequence is CASSWPGHPPYGYTF. The CDR3 DNA reads as TGTGCCAGCAGTTGGCCGGGACACCCACCATATGGCTACACCTTC.

This clone was counted between two and nine times. The gene calls are TRBV14 and TRBJ2-3; D might be TRBD2 (6 bases). The CDR3 covers 16 residues. Germline assignment: CDR1 SGHDN and CDR2 FVKESK. The V end lost 6 bases, the J end lost 2 bases, and 18 bases lay between the germline ends. CDR3 sequence (DNA): TGTGCCAGCAGTCCAAAACCAGGACTAAACACAGATACGCAGTATTTT. Translated: CASSPKPGLNTDTQYF.

The V and J genes are TRBV29-1 and TRBJ1-1, with D unclear. Trimming left V 4 bases short and J 2 bases short, with 8 bases between. The germline V gene encodes CDR1 SQVTM and CDR2 ANQGSEA. The CDR3 consists of 12 residues. The CDR3 is CSVGRLNTEAFF. Here the CDR3 DNA reads TGCAGCGTTGGTCGCCTAAACACTGAAGCTTTCTTT.

V is TRBV24-1 and J is TRBJ1-2, with TRBD1 matching over 7 bases. Losses at the gene ends were 7 bases for V and 4 bases for J; bases not matched to a gene: 5. The germline CDR1 and CDR2 sequences are KGHDR and SFDVKD. There are 13 residues in the CDR3. This CDR3 is CATSQGESYGYTF. CDR3 DNA: TGTGCCACCAGCCAGGGGGAGAGCTATGGCTACACCTTC.

This clone turned up a few times. The CDR3 nucleotides are TGTGCCAGCAGCTCGACGGGGTACGCTGAAGCTTTCTTT. It encodes CASSSTGYAEAFF. The rearrangement links TRBV7-6 to TRBJ1-1; no definite D call. Germline V lookup: CDR1 SGHVS, CDR2 FNYEAQ. With 4 bases removed from V and 6 bases from J, the gap between germline ends came to 12 bases. The CDR3 length is 13 residues.

This clone was picked up a small number of times. V usage is TRBV18 and J usage is TRBJ1-1, with a weak D call TRBD1 (6 bases). CDR3 length: 12 amino acids. From germline, CDR1 is KGHSH and CDR2 LQKENI. V shed 6 bases and J shed 6 bases, with 11 bases lying between them. Here the CDR3 reads CASSYGQSEAFF. The CDR3 bases are TGTGCCAGCTCTTATGGACAGTCTGAAGCTTTCTTT.

This sequence joins TRBV15 and TRBJ2-1; D might be TRBD2 (5 bases). There are 16 residues in the CDR3. Deletions cut 3 bases from V and 4 bases from J, with 16 bases between. CDR1 is LNHNV, CDR2 YYDKDF, per germline (reference sequence). The CDR3 here is CATSREVDPTYNEQFF. CDR3 bases: TGTGCCACCAGCAGGGAGGTGGACCCTACGTACAATGAGCAGTTCTTC.

The CDR3 nucleotides are TGTGCCAGCAGTAACCGACCCGACAGACCCAAACCACATAATTCACCCCTCCACTTT. It codes for CASSNRPDRPKPHNSPLHF. The J gene is TRBJ1-6, the V gene TRBV27, with D maybe TRBD1 (5 bases). The ends were cut back, 5 bases at V and 5 bases at J, with 25 bases in the middle. The germline gives CDR1 MNHEY, CDR2 SMNVEV (reference sequence). The CDR3 contains 19 residues.